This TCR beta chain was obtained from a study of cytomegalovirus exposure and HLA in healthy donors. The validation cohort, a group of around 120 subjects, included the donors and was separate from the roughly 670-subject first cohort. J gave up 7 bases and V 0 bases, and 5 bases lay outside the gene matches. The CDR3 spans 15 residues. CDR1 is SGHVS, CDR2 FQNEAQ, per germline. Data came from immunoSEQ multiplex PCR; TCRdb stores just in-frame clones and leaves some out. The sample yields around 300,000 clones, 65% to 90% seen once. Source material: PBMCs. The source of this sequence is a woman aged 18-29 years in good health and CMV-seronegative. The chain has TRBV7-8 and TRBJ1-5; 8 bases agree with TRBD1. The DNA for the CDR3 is TGTGCCAGCAGCTTAGCCGGACAGGGCGGCCAGCCCCAGCATTTT. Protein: CASSLAGQGGQPQHF.